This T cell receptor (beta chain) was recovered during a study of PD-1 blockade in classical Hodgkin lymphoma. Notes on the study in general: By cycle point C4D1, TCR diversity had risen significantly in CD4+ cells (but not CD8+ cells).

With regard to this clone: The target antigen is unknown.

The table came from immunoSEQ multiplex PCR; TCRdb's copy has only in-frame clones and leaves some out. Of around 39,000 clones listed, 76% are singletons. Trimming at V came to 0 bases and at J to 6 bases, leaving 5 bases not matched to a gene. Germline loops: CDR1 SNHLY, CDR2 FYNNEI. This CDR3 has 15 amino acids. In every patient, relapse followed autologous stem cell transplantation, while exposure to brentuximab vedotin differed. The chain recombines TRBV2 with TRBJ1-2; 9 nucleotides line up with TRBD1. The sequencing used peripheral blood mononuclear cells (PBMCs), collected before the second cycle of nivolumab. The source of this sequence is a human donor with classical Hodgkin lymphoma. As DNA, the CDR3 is TGTGCCAGCAGTGAAGCTCGGGGGACAGGGAATGGCTACACCTTC. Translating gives CASSEARGTGNGYTF.